This T cell receptor beta chain was retrieved from a study of Ad26.COV2.S vaccination and SARS-CoV-2 variants. Here immunoSEQ multiplex PCR was the method, and the copy in TCRdb shows in-frame clones only, minus some. This sample has 180,000 or so clones; 87% occur once, and the top ten carry approximately 6%. The specimen comprised peripheral blood, sampled after recovery from COVID-19. The TCR comes from a human donor who had recovered from COVID-19.

The CDR3 loop reads CASSSPPGAEHGYTF. CDR3 coding DNA: TGTGCCAGCAGTTCCCCCCCAGGGGCCGAGCATGGCTACACCTTC. The chain combines TRBV2 with TRBJ1-2, with TRBD1 as a possible D gene (6 bases). Trimming removed 5 bases from V and 6 bases from J, with 19 bases in between. CDR3 length: 15 amino acids. CDR1 is SNHLY, CDR2 FYNNEI, per germline.